The clone carrying this TCR beta chain has more than one count but fewer than ten. Its target is unknown. These data come from a study of T cells after yellow fever vaccination. Across the whole study: SMART-Seq v4 Ultra Low Input served to prepare low-cell-number fractions. Findings and caveats of the study: Compared with primary, the secondary response was weaker and peaked at day 5, not 15.

This CDR3 is 13 amino acids long. V lost 2 bases to trimming and J lost 12 bases, with 15 bases between them. Germline CDR1 and CDR2: SGHRS and YFSETQ. A process of 5'RACE template switching, which added a universal primer site and UMIs, was used to make TCR cDNA. MiXCR, applied by TCRdb to the 5' RACE reads, yields one record per CDR3 protein. The sample consists of about 350,000 distinct CDR3 sequences, around 8.1% of them appearing once. Source: PBMCs, taken approximately 40 days after the first yellow fever vaccination. The J gene is TRBJ1-3, the V gene TRBV5-1; D unclear. The sequence was obtained from a man between 18 and 35 years old who received the YFV17D yellow fever vaccine. This chain's CDR3 is CASSFLPGSNIYF. Here the CDR3 DNA reads TGCGCCAGCAGCTTCCTCCCGGGCAGTAACATATATTTT.